This T cell receptor (beta chain) was sequenced during a study of blood T cells in healthy people across ages. The V gene's germline CDR1 is SGDLS and CDR2 YYNGEE. The CDR3 covers 16 residues. V dropped 4 bases and J dropped 0; count of bases not matched to a gene: 9. Through a sample-barcoded 5' primer and a J-beta primer mix, a second PCR was run for 7 to 11 cycles. In TCRdb, the 5' RACE reads were re-called with MiXCR into one record per CDR3 protein. The sample lists some 760,000 distinct CDR3 sequences, roughly 25% seen once, with under 9.5% in the top ten. In the case of this clonotype: The antigen is unknown.

Study results and limitations: Both higher diversity and more naive CD4+ cells marked long-lived donors when set against aged donors.

The draw of peripheral blood yielded roughly 9.4 milliliters from each donor. They isolated at least 6 million PBMCs from each sample. The same sample was also used in a study of T cells of mothers and their children. That work adds: There were over 8.5 million TCR beta CDR3 reads from each mother and 2.5 million to 3.5 million from each child.

V and J are TRBV9 and TRBJ2-5; 7 nucleotides align to TRBD2. The source material was blood. This receptor was taken from a boy aged 5-17 years in good health. The CDR3 here is CASSPGDYANQETQYF. In DNA, the CDR3 is TGTGCCAGCAGCCCCGGGGACTACGCGAACCAAGAGACCCAGTACTTC.